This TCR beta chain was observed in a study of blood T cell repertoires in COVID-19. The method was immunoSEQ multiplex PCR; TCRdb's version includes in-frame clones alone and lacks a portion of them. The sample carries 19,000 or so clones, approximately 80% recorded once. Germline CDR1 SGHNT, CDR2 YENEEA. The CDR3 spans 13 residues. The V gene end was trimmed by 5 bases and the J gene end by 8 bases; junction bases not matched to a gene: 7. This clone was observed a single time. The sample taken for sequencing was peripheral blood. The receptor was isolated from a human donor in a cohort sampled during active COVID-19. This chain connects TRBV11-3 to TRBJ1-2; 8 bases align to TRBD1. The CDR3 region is CASSRGQGEGYTF. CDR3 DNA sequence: TGTGCCAGCAGCCGCGGACAGGGAGAAGGCTACACCTTC.